The T cell receptor beta chain under discussion was sequenced for a study of cytomegalovirus exposure and HLA in healthy donors (dated by TCRdb to the late 2010s). Regarding the study in general: An earlier analysis of some 600 of the donors reported approximately 260 Gb of sequence data and 117 million unique TCR beta sequences obtained from about 170 million T cells. An early release that covered about 600 HLA-typed donors contained approximately 320 gigabases of sequencing data and 65 million to 100 million unique TCR sequences. Of the approximately 400 genotyped donors, more than 75% were placed in the genetic ancestry cluster associated with self-reported Caucasian donors. The study aimed to test whether signatures of past pathogen exposure could be identified by cataloging public T cell receptors. Using immunosequencing, the study profiled T cell repertoires from fewer than 700 subjects and related those repertoires to cytomegalovirus serostatus. Besides the first cohort of 500 to 700 subjects, a separate validation cohort made up of 120 different subjects was used. To predict cytomegalovirus infection status, the study combined high-throughput TCR immunosequencing, statistical association of individual TCRs with disease status, and machine learning. A later analysis re-analyzed previously published TCR beta repertoires from 650 to 800 donors and added high-resolution HLA genotyping to study TCR occurrence patterns. In the later analysis, no new phenotypic data were used to find candidate immune exposures; instead, reliance was placed on TCR beta sequences and their occurrence across donors. In an earlier analysis of roughly 600 of the donors, high-throughput TCR beta sequencing was used to judge whether each TCR beta V gene segment behaved as functional or pseudogenic. Donor age, sex, ethnicity and CMV serostatus were collected together with the repertoire data. In a later genetic analysis, genome-wide SNP genotypes for about three fifths of the roughly 670 donors were used, and that subset was treated as a discovery cohort. All discovery cohort repertoires had been generated on a single sequencing platform. HLA typing included class I and class II loci at four-digit resolution. The number of typed donors differed by locus: about 620-640 for A, B, C, DRB1 and DQB1; 500 to 550 for DQA1; around 610 for DPA1; and some 450 for DPB1. About five DR-DQ haplotypes were treated as single units for association and clustering because of strong linkage in the cohort. Among 398 genotyped donors of the cohort, an average of around 240,000 unique TCR beta nucleotide sequences was sequenced per donor, of which about 20% were non-productive. Study-wide conclusions, independent of this receptor: The sequencing pipeline was judged likely to have produced a cluster of highly shared sequence variants as a technical artifact. While some public TCRs were present in many individuals, most TCR sequences turned up only very rarely across donors. A later genetic analysis reported fewer N-insertions in productive TCRs among donors in an Asian-associated ancestry cluster than the roughly 700-donor mean. Because some donors lacked HLA typing at each locus, the association tests relied only on the typed subset. In an earlier analysis of about 600 of the donors, most TCR beta V segments appeared in productive rearrangements about 87% or about 30% of the time, broadly matching IMGT annotations. Presence/absence analyses assumed roughly uniform sequencing depth across donors, an assumption that may not hold. The study gave a list of some 150 TCR beta chains associated with cytomegalovirus. It was suggested by the authors that the approach could potentially be generalized to other disease states and immunological phenotypes. Some IMGT-functional V segments, including TRBV6-2 and TRBV6-3, could not be distinguished by the 87-base-pair reads and were therefore excluded. In vitro tests confirmed that a few of the cytomegalovirus-associated TCR beta chains recognize cytomegalovirus antigens. A later analysis reported that several top co-occurrence clusters appeared linked to parvovirus B19, influenza, CMV and Epstein-Barr virus. A further reported finding was that TCR beta sequences accurately predicted the HLA-A and HLA-B alleles for most subjects in the first cohort. A later analysis found that HLA-associated TCR beta chains were more clonally expanded and had lower generation probabilities than equally common non-associated chains. At a false discovery rate of 0.05, a later analysis linked about 17,000 TCR beta sequences to specific HLA alleles. Correlated functional status among segregating V segments might be attributable to linkage disequilibrium, but an unknown experimental factor could not be ruled out. In a later analysis, TCR association rates were found to vary across HLA loci, with the most associated TCRs seen for DRB1 alleles and the fewest for HLA-C alleles. The cohort was sequenced for TCR beta chains only, and without alpha or paired-chain data the features that could be detected were limited. Immune exposure information for the cohort was limited to CMV serostatus. V-gene and J-gene trimming of TCR beta chains was associated with a missense DCLRE1C variant in a later genetic analysis, and the association was replicated in an independent cohort. According to a later analysis, most CMV-associated TCR beta chains appeared to be HLA-restricted, and the HLA associations seemed to be driven largely by CMV exposure. Assigning TCR associations to individual alleles was difficult when HLA alleles, especially DR and DQ, strongly co-occurred. In both the original and validation cohorts, the classifier was reported to diagnose cytomegalovirus status with high specificity and sensitivity. Because counts were too low, some 16 rarely observed V segments, including chromosome 9 orphons, were excluded from the earlier analysis of several hundred of the donors.

CDR1 KGHSH and CDR2 LQKENI are derived from the germline V gene. The CDR3 runs 15 residues from the cysteine to the phenylalanine. The CDR3 DNA has 45 bases and is translated from base 1. V lost 4 bases and J lost 12 bases; the stretch between them is 25 bases long. In total, just over 650 healthy bone marrow donors made up the cohort. At the time of sampling, every cohort member was nominally healthy, though immune exposures that went unrecorded were likely present. The donor was CMV seropositive and was included in the group of 250 to 300 seropositive cohort members. Each donor provided a peripheral blood sample, and peripheral blood mononuclear cells were used for TCR beta sequencing. Genomic DNA extraction from the blood cell samples was performed with the Qiagen DNeasy Blood Extraction Kit. With regard to this clone: What this receptor recognizes is not known. Per-nucleotide qualities are absent, and no much larger clonotype sits a single base away.

Libraries were built with the immunoSEQ multiplex PCR assay. For the multiplex PCR, a mixture combining 60 forward primers for TCR Vbeta segments and 13 reverse primers for TCR Jbeta segments was used. The CDR3 region of rearranged TCR beta genes was amplified from genomic DNA with a multiplex PCR assay. Amplified TCR beta libraries were sequenced as 87-base-pair reads on the Illumina HiSeq System. The source study handled its data this way. A later analysis tallied 75 million to 85 million unique TCR beta chains across the approximately 670 repertoires, and 10 million to 11 million of those chains were shared by two or more donors. Raw reads were error-corrected and collapsed into unique sequences by a nearest-neighbor algorithm in which closely related sequences were merged to remove PCR and sequencing errors. Alignment of CDR3 sequences to IMGT reference sequences was used to assign V, D and J gene segments. For a sequence to be retained, a match of at least six nucleotides was required to both a V gene segment and a J gene segment. Rearrangements were called productive when the CDR3 lacked stop codons and stayed in frame with V and J; all others were non-productive. Following IMGT convention, CDR3 was defined as the stretch from the second conserved V-encoded cysteine to the conserved J-encoded phenylalanine. The earlier analysis of 587 of the donors excluded sequences that lacked an unambiguous match to a single V gene segment. An earlier analysis of over 450 of the donors classified V segments as functional when productive rearrangements were above 56.7% and as segregating when the standard deviation between donors was above 5%. A statistical classification framework was built for diagnosing cytomegalovirus status from the catalog of TCR beta chain sequences. A later analysis assigned V and J genes by comparing TCR nucleotide sequences with IMGT/GENE-DB human TR gene sequences. The TCRdist pipeline was used in a later analysis to assign CDR3 sequences and most-parsimonious VDJ recombination scenarios. A later analysis defined each TCR beta chain by its CDR3 amino acid sequence plus V-gene family, and excluded reads lacking a unique V-gene family. As a way to deal with suspected cross-contamination and a sequencing artifact, a later analysis dropped 640 or so nucleotide sequences that were highly shared and had low generation probability. In a later analysis, a clonal expansion index for each public chain was calculated from normalized within-repertoire ranks of inferred template counts. A later analysis computed generation probabilities with a VDJ recombination model fitted to out-of-frame rearrangements, and checked the results against IGoR. In a later analysis, TCR-TCR, TCR-HLA and TCR-CMV co-occurrence was scored with hypergeometric tests, and a repertoire-size bias correction was applied to TCR pairs. False discovery rates were estimated in a later analysis by permuting HLA or CMV assignments 20 times. In a later analysis, co-occurring TCRs were grouped with DBSCAN, and TCRdist sequence similarity was added when clustering was performed within HLA-allele-positive subsets. Repertoires with fewer than 30,000 or more than 120,000 public chains were left out of co-occurrence clustering, as were roughly five repertoires with anomalous nucleotide sharing. Drawn from immuneACCESS, this table holds only the in-frame rearrangements with V and J called that TCRdb kept. Clones are partly lost; checked studies trace under half to an unresolved V gene and leave the rest unexplained. The V and J calls and the clone size are those of that table, but D and trimming were determined from the DNA. The sample profile shows around 140,000 clones; around 82% of them were found once. The top ten clones comprise more than 2.5% of the sample.

The chain was built from TRBV18 and TRBJ2-7, and TRBD1 may be the D gene, going by 6 matching bases. This TCR was recovered from a man aged 18 to 30 in good health and CMV-seropositive. The sequencing input was PBMCs. The CDR3 amino acid sequence is: CASSLSPNYLGQPYF. The DNA is as follows: TGTGCCAGCTCACTCTCCCCAAATTACCTTGGACAGCCGTACTTC.